This T cell receptor beta chain was captured in a study of identical twins. This clonotype was detected a few times. TCRdb re-derived calls from the 5' RACE reads in MiXCR, one entry per CDR3 protein. The profile shows around 370,000 distinct CDR3 sequences, approximately 9.1% of them singletons. The CDR3 consists of 14 residues. From germline, CDR1 is MNHNS and CDR2 SASEGT. V was pared by 5 bases and J by 6 bases, with 17 bases between. The TCR originated in a woman between 50 and 59 years old in good health. The chain recombines TRBV6-1 with TRBJ2-7; perhaps TRBD1 as D (6 bases). The material sequenced was naive T cells sorted from blood. CDR3 protein: CASSLGGPRGEQYF. The DNA of the CDR3 is TGTGCCAGCAGTCTTGGGGGACCCAGGGGCGAGCAGTACTTC.